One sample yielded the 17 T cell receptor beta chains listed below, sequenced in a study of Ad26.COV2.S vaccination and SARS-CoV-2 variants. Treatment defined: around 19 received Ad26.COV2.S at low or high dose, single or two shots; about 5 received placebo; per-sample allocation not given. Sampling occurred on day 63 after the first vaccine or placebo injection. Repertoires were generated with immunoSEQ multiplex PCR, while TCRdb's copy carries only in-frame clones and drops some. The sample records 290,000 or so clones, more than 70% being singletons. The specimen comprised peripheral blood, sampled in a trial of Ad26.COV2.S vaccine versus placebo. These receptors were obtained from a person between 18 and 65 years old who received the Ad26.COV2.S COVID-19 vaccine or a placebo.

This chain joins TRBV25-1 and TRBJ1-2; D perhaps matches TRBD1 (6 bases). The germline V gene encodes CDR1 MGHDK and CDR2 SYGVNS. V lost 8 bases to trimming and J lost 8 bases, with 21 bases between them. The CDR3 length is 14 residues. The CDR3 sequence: CASSRGGGPGGYTF. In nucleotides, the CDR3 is TGTGCCAGCTCTCGGGGCGGGGGGCCGGGCGGCTACACCTTC.

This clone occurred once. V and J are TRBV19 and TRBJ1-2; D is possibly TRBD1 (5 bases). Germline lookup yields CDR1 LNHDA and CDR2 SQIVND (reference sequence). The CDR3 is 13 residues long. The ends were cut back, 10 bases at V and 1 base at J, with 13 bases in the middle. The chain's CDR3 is CATFDGGNYGYTF. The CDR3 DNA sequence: TGTGCCACCTTTGACGGGGGTAACTATGGCTACACCTTC. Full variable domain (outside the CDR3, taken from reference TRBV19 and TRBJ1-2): DGGITQSPKYLFRKEGQNVTLSCEQNLNHDAMYWYRQDPGQGLRLIYYSQIVNDFQKGDIAEGYSVSREKKESFPLTVTSAQKNPTAFYLCATFDGGNYGYTFGSGTRLTVV.

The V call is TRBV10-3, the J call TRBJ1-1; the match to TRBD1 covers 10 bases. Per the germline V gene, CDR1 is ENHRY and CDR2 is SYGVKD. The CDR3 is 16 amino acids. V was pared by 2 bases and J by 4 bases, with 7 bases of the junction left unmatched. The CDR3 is CAISETTGGGGTEAFF. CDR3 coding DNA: TGTGCCATCAGTGAGACGACAGGGGGCGGGGGCACTGAAGCTTTCTTT.

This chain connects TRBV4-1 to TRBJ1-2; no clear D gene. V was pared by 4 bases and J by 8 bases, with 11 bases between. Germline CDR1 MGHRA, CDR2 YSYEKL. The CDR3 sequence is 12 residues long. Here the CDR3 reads CASSLDTEGYTF. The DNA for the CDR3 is TGCGCCAGCAGCCTAGACACAGAGGGCTACACCTTC.

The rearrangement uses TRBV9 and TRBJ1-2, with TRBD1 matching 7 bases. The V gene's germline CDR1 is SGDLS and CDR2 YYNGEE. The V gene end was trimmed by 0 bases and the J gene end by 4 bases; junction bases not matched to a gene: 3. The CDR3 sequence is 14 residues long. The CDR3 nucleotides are TGTGCCAGCAGCGTAGGGCAGGGGGGCTATGGCTACACCTTC. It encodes CASSVGQGGYGYTF.

Here the CDR3 DNA reads TGTGCCTGGAGTGTCGGCGGGGCGGACGAGCAGTACTTC. Protein: CAWSVGGADEQYF. V is TRBV30 and J is TRBJ2-7, with a possible D match to TRBD2 (6 bases). CDR1 and CDR2 from the germline V gene are GTSNPN and SVGIG (reference sequence). The CDR3 sequence is 13 residues long. Trimming pared 0 bases from V and 5 bases from J, leaving 11 bases between. The variable domain in full, completed from reference TRBV30 and TRBJ2-7, reads SQTIHQWPATLVQPVGSPLSLECTVEGTSNPNLYWYRQAAGRGLQLLFYSVGIGQISSEVPQNLSASRPQDRQFILSSKKLLLSDSGFYLCAWSVGGADEQYFGPGTRLTVT.

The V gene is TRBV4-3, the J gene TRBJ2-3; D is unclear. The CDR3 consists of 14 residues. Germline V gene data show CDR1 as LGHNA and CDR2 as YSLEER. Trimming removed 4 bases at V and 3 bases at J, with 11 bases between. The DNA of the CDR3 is TGCGCCAGCAGCCTCGGTGTGGGGACAGATACGCAGTATTTT. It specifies CASSLGVGTDTQYF.

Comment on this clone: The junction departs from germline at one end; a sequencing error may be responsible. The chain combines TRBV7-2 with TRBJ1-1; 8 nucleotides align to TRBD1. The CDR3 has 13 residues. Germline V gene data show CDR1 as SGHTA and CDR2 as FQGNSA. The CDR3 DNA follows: TGTGTCAGCAGCTCGGACAGGGTCACTGAAGCTTTCTTT. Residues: CVSSSDRVTEAFF.

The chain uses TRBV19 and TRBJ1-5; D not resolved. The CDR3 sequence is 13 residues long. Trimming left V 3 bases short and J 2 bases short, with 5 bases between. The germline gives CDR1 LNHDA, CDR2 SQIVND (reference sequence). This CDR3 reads CASSIGGNQPQHF. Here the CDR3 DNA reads TGTGCCAGTAGTATCGGGGGCAATCAGCCCCAGCATTTT. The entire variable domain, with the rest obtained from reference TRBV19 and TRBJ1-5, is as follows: DGGITQSPKYLFRKEGQNVTLSCEQNLNHDAMYWYRQDPGQGLRLIYYSQIVNDFQKGDIAEGYSVSREKKESFPLTVTSAQKNPTAFYLCASSIGGNQPQHFGDGTRLSIL.

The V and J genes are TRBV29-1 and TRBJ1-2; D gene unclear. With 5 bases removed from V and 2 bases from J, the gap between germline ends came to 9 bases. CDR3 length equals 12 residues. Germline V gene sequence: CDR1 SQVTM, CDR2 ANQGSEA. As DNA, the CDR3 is TGCAGCGTTCTTGACACAAACTATGGCTACACCTTC. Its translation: CSVLDTNYGYTF.

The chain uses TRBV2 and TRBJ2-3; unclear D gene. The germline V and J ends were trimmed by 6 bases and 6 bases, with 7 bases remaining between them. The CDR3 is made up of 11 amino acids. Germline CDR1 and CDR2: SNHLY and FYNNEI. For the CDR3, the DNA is TGTGCCAGCAGGGGTTGGGATACGCAGTATTTT. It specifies CASRGWDTQYF.

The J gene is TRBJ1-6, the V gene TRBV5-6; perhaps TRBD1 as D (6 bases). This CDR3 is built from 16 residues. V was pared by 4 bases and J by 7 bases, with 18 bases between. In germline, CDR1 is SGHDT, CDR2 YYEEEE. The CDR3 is CASSTRQVGTNSPLHF. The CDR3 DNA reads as TGTGCCAGCAGCACCCGACAGGTCGGGACCAATTCACCCCTCCACTTT.

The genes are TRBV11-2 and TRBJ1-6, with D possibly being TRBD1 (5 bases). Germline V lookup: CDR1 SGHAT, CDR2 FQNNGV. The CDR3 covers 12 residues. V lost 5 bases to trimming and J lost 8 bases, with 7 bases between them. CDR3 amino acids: CASSLGDSPLHF. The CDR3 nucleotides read TGTGCCAGCAGCCTGGGGGATTCACCCCTCCACTTT.

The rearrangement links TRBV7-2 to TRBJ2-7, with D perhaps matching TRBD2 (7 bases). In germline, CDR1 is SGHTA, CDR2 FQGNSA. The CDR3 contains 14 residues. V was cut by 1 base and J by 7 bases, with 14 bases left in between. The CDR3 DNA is TGTGCCAGCAGCTTAGTCCGGGGGGCGGGAGAGCAGTACTTC. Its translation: CASSLVRGAGEQYF.

The CDR3 DNA follows: TGTGCCAGCAGCTTAGACCCAGATACGCAGTATTTT. Protein product: CASSLDPDTQYF. This chain connects TRBV13 to TRBJ2-3; D remains unclear. V lost 1 base and J 4 bases, leaving 3 bases between the germline ends. The CDR3 is 12 amino acids. Germline V CDR1 and CDR2: PRHDT, FYEKMQ (reference sequence).

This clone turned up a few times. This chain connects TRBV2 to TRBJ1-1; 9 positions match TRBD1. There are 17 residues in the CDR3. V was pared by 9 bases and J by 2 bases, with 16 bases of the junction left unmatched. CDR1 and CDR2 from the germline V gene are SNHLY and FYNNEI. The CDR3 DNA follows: TGTGCCAGTCCCCCGCTGGACAGGGGCGTCACAAACACTGAAGCTTTCTTT. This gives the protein CASPPLDRGVTNTEAFF.

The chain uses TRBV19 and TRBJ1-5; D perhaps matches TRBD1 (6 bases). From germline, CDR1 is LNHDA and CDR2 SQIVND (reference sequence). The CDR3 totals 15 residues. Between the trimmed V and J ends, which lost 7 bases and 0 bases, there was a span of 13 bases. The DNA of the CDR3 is TGTGCCAGTAACAGACAGGTTTATAGCAATCAGCCCCAGCATTTT. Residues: CASNRQVYSNQPQHF.